This entry concerns a single T cell receptor beta chain. Its antigen is still unknown. Donors were systemically healthy Caucasian individuals from Russia aged about 6 to 100 years. Isolation yielded PBMCs, at least 7 million per sample, in every case. The entry originates in a study of blood T cells in healthy people across ages. Whole-study findings and limits: Strongly correlated with naive T cell percentage was TCR beta diversity.

Using a J-beta primer mix together with a sample-barcoded 5' primer, a second PCR was run for roughly 7 to 12 cycles. Template switching added a 12-random-nucleotide identifier to every cDNA molecule. TCRdb reanalysed the 5' RACE reads using MiXCR and keeps one entry per CDR3 protein. The table includes about 1.1 million distinct CDR3 sequences, more than 30% detected once. The TCR originated in a man between 18 and 35 years old in good health. The sample taken for sequencing was blood.

The CDR3 loop is CASSSTLAGGTQFF. In DNA, the CDR3 is TGTGCCAGCAGTTCCACCTTAGCGGGGGGGACGCAGTTCTTC. The V and J genes are TRBV6-6 and TRBJ2-1; 11 bases are a match to TRBD2. Germline CDR1 MNHNY, CDR2 SVGAGI (reference sequence). The CDR3 sequence is 14 residues long. V was clipped by 4 bases and J by 12 bases; unmatched bases: 8.